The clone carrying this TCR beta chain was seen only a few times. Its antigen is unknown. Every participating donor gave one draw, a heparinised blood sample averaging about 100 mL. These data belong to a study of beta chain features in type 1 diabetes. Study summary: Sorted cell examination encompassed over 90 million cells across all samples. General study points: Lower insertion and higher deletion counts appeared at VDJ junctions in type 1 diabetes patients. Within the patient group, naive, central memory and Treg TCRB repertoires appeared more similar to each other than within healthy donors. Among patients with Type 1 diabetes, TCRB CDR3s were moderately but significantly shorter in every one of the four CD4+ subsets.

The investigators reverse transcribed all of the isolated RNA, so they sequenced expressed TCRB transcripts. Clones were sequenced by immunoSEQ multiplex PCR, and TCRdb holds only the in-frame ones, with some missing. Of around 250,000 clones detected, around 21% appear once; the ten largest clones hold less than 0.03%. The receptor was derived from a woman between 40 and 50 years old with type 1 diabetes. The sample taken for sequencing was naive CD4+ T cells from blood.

CDR3 in amino acids: CARGGVAGVETQYF. The CDR3 DNA reads as TGTGCCAGGGGGGGTGTAGCGGGAGTAGAGACCCAGTACTTC. The chain joins TRBV7-3 to TRBJ2-5; 9 bases line up with TRBD2. This CDR3 contains 14 residues. Germline values: CDR1 SGHTA, CDR2 FQGTGA. V was clipped by 9 bases and J by 4 bases; unmatched bases: 9. Full variable domain (rest looked up from reference TRBV7-3 and TRBJ2-5): GAGVSQTPSNKVTEKGKYVELRCDPISGHTALYWYRQSLGQGPEFLIYFQGTGAADDSGLPNDRFFAVRPEGSVSTLKIQRTERGDSAVYLCARGGVAGVETQYFGPGTRLLVL.